One and the same sample provided the 16 T cell receptor beta chains below, sequenced in a study of T cell responses to AZD1222 COVID-19 vaccine. Data came from immunoSEQ multiplex PCR; TCRdb stores just in-frame clones and leaves some out. This sample has 80,000 to 90,000 clones, with 90% found just once. The sequencing used peripheral blood, collected on day 0 of AZD1222 vaccination. The receptors here all came from an adult in good health.

The CDR3 DNA follows: TGCAGCTTTAAGTCGGCTGACAGGGAATTTAATGAAAAACTGTTTTTT. Translated, it gives CSFKSADREFNEKLFF. The chain links TRBV29-1 to TRBJ1-4, with TRBD1 matching 7 bases. CDR1 is SQVTM and CDR2 is ANQGSEA in the germline V gene. V was clipped by 8 bases and J by 4 bases; unmatched bases: 16. This CDR3 contains 16 residues.

J is TRBJ1-6 and V is TRBV7-2; the D is unclear. Looked up from germline, CDR1 is SGHTA and CDR2 is FQGNSA. The CDR3 contains 13 residues. V lost 2 bases and J lost 9, with 8 bases in between. CDR3 residues: CASSLTSASPLHF. The CDR3 DNA is TGTGCCAGCAGCTTAACTTCCGCTTCACCCCTCCACTTT.

The chain is built from TRBV5-5 and TRBJ1-1; the D is unclear. Trimming took 4 bases from V and 1 from J, leaving 8 bases between them. Germline V gene sequence: CDR1 SGHKS, CDR2 YYEKEE (reference sequence). This CDR3 region has 13 residues. The CDR3 DNA reads as TGTGCCAGCAGCCCAGGTCAGAACACTGAAGCTTTCTTT. Its protein product is CASSPGQNTEAFF.

The chain has TRBV28 and TRBJ1-1, with no clear D. V dropped 6 bases and J dropped 11 bases, with 16 bases sitting between them. This CDR3 is built from 12 residues. Germline V gene data show CDR1 as MDHEN and CDR2 as SYDVKM. The CDR3 bases are TGTGCCAGCAGCCTCTCCGGGAGTCGGGCTTTCTTT. As protein: CASSLSGSRAFF.

The chain combines TRBV27 with TRBJ2-1, with 10 bases lining up with TRBD1. Germline CDR1 reads MNHEY; CDR2 reads SMNVEV (reference sequence). CDR3 size: 14 residues. The junction had 4 bases not matched to a gene; V was cut back by 5 bases and J by 6 bases. CDR3 DNA: TGTGCCAGCAGTAACCGGGACAGGGGCAATGAGCAGTTCTTC. It encodes CASSNRDRGNEQFF.

The chain combines TRBV19 with TRBJ1-1, with 9 bases lining up with TRBD1. The germline CDR1 and CDR2 sequences are LNHDA and SQIVND (reference sequence). V lost 5 bases and J lost 3; bases outside the gene matches: 1. CDR3 length equals 13 residues. CDR3 coding DNA: TGTGCCAGTAGTGACAGGGGGTACACTGAAGCTTTCTTT. Encoded protein: CASSDRGYTEAFF. Together with reference TRBV19 and TRBJ1-1, the CDR3 gives the full variable domain: DGGITQSPKYLFRKEGQNVTLSCEQNLNHDAMYWYRQDPGQGLRLIYYSQIVNDFQKGDIAEGYSVSREKKESFPLTVTSAQKNPTAFYLCASSDRGYTEAFFGQGTRLTVV.

This chain uses TRBV28 with TRBJ2-1; 8 bases are a match to TRBD2. The CDR3 is 17 residues long. Looked up from germline, CDR1 is MDHEN and CDR2 is SYDVKM. Trimming took 8 bases from V and 8 from J; bases not matched to a gene: 20. CDR3 nucleotides: TGTGCCAGCTCAAGATCCCAGGGACTAGGGTCTTTCGATGAGCAGTTCTTC. Its translation: CASSRSQGLGSFDEQFF.

The rearrangement links TRBV10-3 to TRBJ2-7; weak D call: TRBD1 (5 bases). CDR1 ENHRY and CDR2 SYGVKD come from the germline V gene. The CDR3 has 11 residues. V lost 3 bases and J 5 bases, leaving 5 bases between the germline ends. CDR3 region: CAISDRDEQYF. The CDR3 nucleotides read TGTGCCATCAGTGACAGGGACGAGCAGTACTTC.

The chain recombines TRBV2 with TRBJ1-1; possibly TRBD1 for D (5 bases). Germline V gene data show CDR1 as SNHLY and CDR2 as FYNNEI. V was pared by 9 bases and J by 0 bases, with 14 bases between. CDR3 length equals 14 residues. This chain's CDR3 is CARGGDGLNTEAFF. The CDR3 nucleotides are TGTGCCAGGGGAGGGGACGGACTGAACACTGAAGCTTTCTTT. The variable domain in full, with the rest retrieved from reference TRBV2 and TRBJ1-1, is EPEVTQTPSHQVTQMGQEVILRCVPISNHLYFYWYRQILGQKVEFLVSFYNNEISEKSEIFDDQFSVERPDGSNFTLKIRSTKLEDSAMYFCARGGDGLNTEAFFGQGTRLTVV.

This chain links TRBV7-8 with TRBJ2-1, with 11 bases lining up with TRBD2. The CDR3 spans 18 residues. Per the germline V gene, CDR1 is SGHVS and CDR2 is FQNEAQ. The V segment lost 8 bases and the J segment 0 bases; nucleotides outside the gene matches: 12. The CDR3 reads CASSVAGGLRVSYNEQFF. Written as DNA, the CDR3 is TGTGCCAGCTCAGTAGCGGGGGGGCTTCGGGTCTCCTACAATGAGCAGTTCTTC. The full variable domain, in which reference TRBV7-8 and TRBJ2-1 provide the parts outside the CDR3, is GAGVSQSPRYKVAKRGQDVALRCDPISGHVSLFWYQQALGQGPEFLTYFQNEAQLDKSGLPSDRFFAERPEGSVSTLKIQRTQQEDSAVYLCASSVAGGLRVSYNEQFFGPGTRLTVL.

The chain is built from TRBV28 and TRBJ2-7, with D perhaps matching TRBD1 or TRBD2 (6 bases each). Trimming shortened V by 6 bases and J by 4 bases, and 19 bases separated the two germline ends. There are 15 residues in the CDR3. Germline lookup yields CDR1 MDHEN and CDR2 SYDVKM. CDR3 nucleotide sequence: TGTGCCAGCAGCCCCGGGGACTTAGGGGGGTACGAGCAGTACTTC. It encodes CASSPGDLGGYEQYF.

V is TRBV14 and J is TRBJ2-7; 9 bases map to TRBD1. Germline V CDR1 and CDR2: SGHDN, FVKESK. Unmatched junction bases numbered 0, after V lost 1 base and J lost 2 bases. The CDR3 covers 14 residues. The CDR3, as DNA: TGTGCCAGCAGCCAAGGACAGGGGGCCTACGAGCAGTACTTC. Residues: CASSQGQGAYEQYF. The full variable domain, its missing parts supplied by reference TRBV14 and TRBJ2-7, is EAGVTQFPSHSVIEKGQTVTLRCDPISGHDNLYWYRRVMGKEIKFLLHFVKESKQDESGMPNNRFLAERTGGTYSTLKVQPAELEDSGVYFCASSQGQGAYEQYFGPGTRLTVT.

The chain has TRBV6-1 and TRBJ1-1; D gene uncertain. The CDR3 spans 14 residues. Between the trimmed V and J ends, which lost 2 bases and 3 bases, there was a span of 10 bases. CDR1 is MNHNS and CDR2 is SASEGT in the germline V gene. The CDR3 is CASSEPGRYTEAFF. As DNA, the CDR3 is TGTGCCAGCAGTGAACCGGGCCGGTACACTGAAGCTTTCTTT.

The rearrangement uses TRBV7-3 and TRBJ2-3; 8 positions match TRBD1. Germline-derived CDR1 and CDR2 are SGHTA and FQGTGA. The J segment lost 3 bases and the V segment lost 5 bases, leaving 10 bases of the junction unmatched. The CDR3 has 16 residues. CDR3 residues: CASSTSTGGITDTQYF. The CDR3 bases are TGTGCCAGCAGCACTAGCACAGGGGGAATTACAGATACGCAGTATTTT.

The rearrangement links TRBV4-1 to TRBJ2-7; tentatively, D is TRBD2 (6 bases). CDR1 and CDR2 from the germline V gene are MGHRA and YSYEKL. The CDR3 sequence is 16 residues long. V lost 4 bases, J lost 5 bases, and 21 bases lay in between. The chain's CDR3 is CASSLRIGGNGDEQYF. For the CDR3, the DNA is TGCGCCAGCAGCCTGCGTATTGGAGGGAACGGGGACGAGCAGTACTTC.

The chain combines TRBV6-5 with TRBJ2-1; 10 nucleotides agree with TRBD1. The CDR3 is 15 residues long. Germline CDR1 MNHEY, CDR2 SVGAGI. V was pared by 5 bases and J by 7 bases, with 8 bases of the junction left unmatched. Written as DNA, the CDR3 is TGTGCCAGCAGTACCGACAGGGGGCTCTATAATGAGCAGTTCTTC. Encoded protein: CASSTDRGLYNEQFF.